This T cell receptor (beta chain) emerged from a study of beta chain features in type 1 diabetes. Study conclusions and caveats: Type 1 diabetes patients had VDJ junctions that carried fewer insertions and more deletions.

Blood was drawn once from each donor into heparinised tubes. The draws averaged roughly 120 mL. Sorting with CD45RO/CCR7/CD25/CD127/CD95/CD27 yielded naive, central memory, regulatory and stem-like memory CD4+ cells. V dropped 4 bases and J dropped 2; count of bases not matched to a gene: 11. In germline, CDR1 is SGHRS, CDR2 YFSETQ. The CDR3 contains 17 residues. As to this clone: What it binds is unknown.

Isolated RNA was reverse transcribed in full, so expressed TCRB transcripts were sequenced. Measured with immunoSEQ multiplex PCR; TCRdb has only the in-frame clones, and not every one. Among hundreds of thousands of clones listed, about 29% were seen once. The clonotype comes from a man aged 18-30 years in good health. The sequenced sample consisted of naive CD4+ T cells from blood. The chain recombines TRBV5-1 with TRBJ2-3; 9 bases fit TRBD2. CDR3 protein: CASSLQASGIATDTQYF. CDR3 nucleotide sequence: TGCGCCAGCAGCCTACAAGCTAGCGGGATAGCCACAGATACGCAGTATTTT.